The 21 T cell receptor beta chains given below trace back to one sample, sequenced in a study of blood T cell repertoires in COVID-19. Clones were read by immunoSEQ multiplex PCR, and TCRdb kept only the in-frame ones, dropping some. The sample carries about 280,000 clones, 85% to 90% recorded once. The sample was peripheral blood. The receptor set was obtained from a woman aged 25 to 39 with COVID-19, enrolled during active disease.

The rearrangement links TRBV11-2 to TRBJ1-2; D may be TRBD1 (6 bases). The CDR3 runs 13 residues. The germline V gene has CDR1 SGHAT and CDR2 FQNNGV. Trimming stripped 4 bases from V and 10 bases from J, with 16 bases between. In nucleotides, the CDR3 is TGTGCCAGCAGCTACAGCCGACAGGCCGCCTACACCTTC. Translation: CASSYSRQAAYTF.

This chain joins TRBV2 and TRBJ2-7; 8 nucleotides match TRBD2. This CDR3 has 14 residues. Germline trimming cut 5 bases from V and 0 bases from J; bases unmatched to any gene: 3. Germline values: CDR1 SNHLY, CDR2 FYNNEI. CDR3 nucleotides: TGTGCCAGCAGTACAGGGACTAGCTCCTACGAGCAGTACTTC. Amino acid sequence: CASSTGTSSYEQYF.

This chain uses TRBV5-5 with TRBJ1-2; D ambiguous. The CDR3 loop spans 12 amino acids. Trimming shortened V by 1 base and J by 6 bases, and 7 bases separated the two germline ends. Germline V CDR1 and CDR2: SGHKS, YYEKEE (reference sequence). CDR3 in DNA: TGTGCCAGCAGCTTGTTGGCGGATGGCTACACCTTC. It codes for CASSLLADGYTF.

The rearrangement uses TRBV5-5 and TRBJ1-5; 8 bases are shared with TRBD1. This CDR3 has 15 residues. CDR1 is SGHKS, CDR2 YYEKEE, per germline (reference sequence). The V gene end was trimmed by 4 bases and the J gene end by 3 bases; junction bases not matched to a gene: 6. The CDR3 sequence: CASSPSRGPNQPQHF. CDR3 bases: TGTGCCAGCAGCCCTTCCAGGGGGCCCAATCAGCCCCAGCATTTT.

This chain uses TRBV30 with TRBJ2-5, with D possibly TRBD2 on 7 matching bases. The CDR3 sequence is 14 residues long. The V gene lost 5 bases and the J gene lost 1 base, with 14 bases spanning the gap. Per germline, CDR1 GTSNPN and CDR2 SVGIG (reference sequence). The CDR3 spells CAWEGGVGQETQYF. The CDR3 DNA reads TGTGCCTGGGAGGGGGGGGTAGGCCAAGAGACCCAGTACTTC.

The chain has TRBV11-2 and TRBJ2-1; TRBD2 might be the D (5 bases). The CDR3 covers 15 residues. V was trimmed by 1 base and J by 7 bases, leaving 14 bases between them. Germline V lookup: CDR1 SGHAT, CDR2 FQNNGV. The CDR3 is CASSLAARVGNEQFF. The DNA for the CDR3 is TGTGCCAGCAGCTTAGCGGCGCGGGTGGGGAATGAGCAGTTCTTC.

The J gene is TRBJ2-1, the V gene TRBV2, with 15 bases identical to TRBD2. The V gene's germline CDR1 is SNHLY and CDR2 FYNNEI. This CDR3 has 18 residues. Trimming at V came to 8 bases and at J to 4 bases, leaving 12 bases not matched to a gene. This CDR3 is CASAWTSGGAEKYNEQFF. CDR3 nucleotide sequence: TGTGCCAGCGCTTGGACTAGCGGGGGGGCCGAGAAGTACAATGAGCAGTTCTTC.

The chain combines TRBV19 with TRBJ1-5, with D unresolved. Germline lookup yields CDR1 LNHDA and CDR2 SQIVND (reference sequence). The CDR3 runs to 13 residues. Trimming pared 8 bases from V and 8 bases from J, leaving 16 bases between. Here the CDR3 DNA reads TGTGCCAGTTCGAAAAACCCCGGGGAGCCCCAGCATTTT. It translates to CASSKNPGEPQHF. The variable domain in full, with the rest retrieved from reference TRBV19 and TRBJ1-5, is DGGITQSPKYLFRKEGQNVTLSCEQNLNHDAMYWYRQDPGQGLRLIYYSQIVNDFQKGDIAEGYSVSREKKESFPLTVTSAQKNPTAFYLCASSKNPGEPQHFGDGTRLSIL.

The gene calls are TRBV9 and TRBJ2-1; 8 nucleotides match TRBD2. CDR1 is SGDLS, CDR2 YYNGEE, per germline. The V and J ends lost 3 bases and 4 bases, in that order; junction bases with no gene match: 3. The CDR3 length is 14 residues. CDR3: CASSATGGYNEQFF. CDR3 nucleotide sequence: TGTGCCAGCAGCGCTACGGGGGGGTACAATGAGCAGTTCTTC. The whole variable domain, filled in from reference TRBV9 and TRBJ2-1, reads DSGVTQTPKHLITATGQRVTLRCSPRSGDLSVYWYQQSLDQGLQFLIQYYNGEERAKGNILERFSAQQFPDLHSELNLSSLELGDSALYFCASSATGGYNEQFFGPGTRLTVL.

This sequence joins TRBV5-1 and TRBJ2-3; tentative D call: TRBD1 (6 bases). Germline V lookup: CDR1 SGHRS, CDR2 YFSETQ. V was pared by 0 bases and J by 4 bases, with 9 bases between. There are 14 residues in the CDR3. Here the CDR3 DNA reads TGCGCCAGCAGCTTGGCAGGGGTCGCAGATACGCAGTATTTT. Translating gives CASSLAGVADTQYF.

This clone was seen a few times. V is TRBV14 and J is TRBJ1-3, with D possibly TRBD1 on 6 matching bases. The CDR3 is 14 residues long. V was clipped by 5 bases and J by 4 bases, with 12 bases between them. CDR1 is SGHDN, CDR2 FVKESK, per germline. CDR3 nucleotide sequence: TGTGCCAGCAGCATACAGGGTGGCGGAAACACCATATATTTT. Amino acid sequence: CASSIQGGGNTIYF.

This chain uses TRBV24-1 with TRBJ2-2; 8 bases line up with TRBD1. CDR1 and CDR2 from the germline V gene are KGHDR and SFDVKD. V shed 4 bases and J 6 bases; nucleotides not matched to a gene: 9. This CDR3 is 16 amino acids long. CDR3 sequence: CATSEPTGAAPGELFF. CDR3 sequence (DNA): TGTGCCACCAGTGAGCCGACAGGGGCCGCACCCGGGGAGCTGTTTTTT.

V is TRBV3-1 (or the pseudogene TRBV3-2) and J is TRBJ1-5; 10 bases map to TRBD1. Germline values: CDR1 LGHDT, CDR2 YNNKEL (reference sequence). This CDR3 has 15 amino acids. V dropped 3 bases and J dropped 3; count of bases not matched to a gene: 2. Here the CDR3 DNA reads TGTGCCAGCAGCCACGGGACAGGGGTCAATCAGCCCCAGCATTTT. Protein: CASSHGTGVNQPQHF.

This chain connects TRBV30 to TRBJ2-1; 10 bases align to TRBD2. The CDR3 extends over 16 amino acids. Germline-derived CDR1 and CDR2 are GTSNPN and SVGIG (reference sequence). The J segment lost 4 bases and the V segment lost 3 bases, leaving 9 bases of the junction unmatched. Written as DNA, the CDR3 is TGTGCCTGGAGGCTGAGCGGGGGGGCTCAATACAATGAGCAGTTCTTC. It codes for CAWRLSGGAQYNEQFF.

V gene TRBV15 combines with J gene TRBJ2-5; possibly TRBD1 for D (6 bases). The CDR3 has 14 amino acids. Germline-derived CDR1 and CDR2 are LNHNV and YYDKDF (reference sequence). V was clipped by 5 bases and J by 8 bases, with 18 bases between them. CDR3 residues: CATSVRTVALTQYF. In DNA, the CDR3 is TGTGCCACCAGCGTCCGGACAGTGGCCTTAACCCAGTACTTC.

A note on this clone: Distinct nucleotide sequences in the sample also encode this CDR3. Here the CDR3 reads CASSPPSGTDTQYF. The CDR3, as DNA: TGTGCCAGCTCACCACCAAGCGGAACAGATACGCAGTATTTT. This chain links TRBV18 with TRBJ2-3; tentatively, D is TRBD2 (5 bases). CDR1 and CDR2 (germline): KGHSH, LQKENI. The CDR3 has 14 residues. V lost 0 bases and J 3 bases, leaving 7 bases between the germline ends.

J is TRBJ2-5 and V is TRBV7-9; D perhaps matches TRBD2 (6 bases). V gave up 1 base and J gave up 2 bases, with 8 bases separating them. Germline V gives CDR1 SEHNR, CDR2 FQNEAQ (reference sequence). The CDR3 loop spans 14 amino acids. CDR3: CASSLVGTQETQYF. The CDR3 DNA reads as TGTGCCAGCAGCTTAGTGGGGACTCAAGAGACCCAGTACTTC.

The rearrangement joins TRBV15 to TRBJ2-7, with 9 bases fitting TRBD1. The V and J ends lost 2 bases and 7 bases, in that order; junction bases with no gene match: 15. Germline CDR1 LNHNV, CDR2 YYDKDF (reference sequence). CDR3 length equals 17 residues. CDR3 residues: CATSRPIRDRAVREQYF. CDR3 bases: TGTGCCACCAGCAGACCAATACGGGACAGGGCGGTTAGAGAGCAGTACTTC.

On this clone itself: Additional DNA sequences in this sample encode the identical CDR3. The chain recombines TRBV7-9 with TRBJ2-7; D call uncertain. The CDR3 spans 14 residues. The germline V gene has CDR1 SEHNR and CDR2 FQNEAQ (reference sequence). The ends were cut back, 3 bases at V and 0 bases at J, with 9 bases in the middle. CDR3 coding DNA: TGTGCCAGCAGCTTCTCCCACAGCTCCTACGAGCAGTACTTC. Translated: CASSFSHSSYEQYF.

The chain couples TRBV7-9 to TRBJ2-1; 7 bases line up with TRBD1. The J segment lost 15 bases and the V segment lost 5 bases, leaving 7 bases of the junction unmatched. The length of the CDR3 is 11 residues. From germline, CDR1 is SEHNR and CDR2 FQNEAQ (reference sequence). CDR3 sequence (DNA): TGTGCCAGCAGCGAGGGACAGCCGGGGTTCTTC. It yields the protein CASSEGQPGFF.

The chain is built from TRBV10-3 and TRBJ2-1; the match to TRBD2 covers 15 bases. The CDR3 spans 14 residues. Germline values: CDR1 ENHRY, CDR2 SYGVKD. J lost 13 bases, V lost 3 bases, and 4 bases had no gene match. The CDR3 loop is CAISDGTSGGHQFF. The DNA of the CDR3 is TGTGCCATCAGTGATGGGACTAGCGGGGGGCACCAGTTCTTC.